This T cell receptor beta chain comes out of a study of T-cell reconstitution after alpha-beta-depleted transplantation in children. General study findings and limits: Approximately two months post-transplant, alpha-beta T cells reportedly originated from several hundred expanded graft clones. Most T-cell counts and diversity one year after the transplant came from T cells that were newly produced. The high TCRbeta diversity at day 60 in some patients came from surviving recipient T cells and thymic progenitors.

Germline V gene data show CDR1 as LNHDA and CDR2 as SQIVND (reference sequence). Between the trimmed V and J ends, which lost 6 bases and 2 bases, there was a span of 14 bases. CDR3 size: 15 residues. In this sample, this clonotype turned up a few times. Its antigen is not identified. Unique molecular identifiers were incorporated when the TCRbeta library was constructed. TCRdb itself ran the PCR reads through MiXCR, one entry per CDR3 protein. This sample has approximately 980,000 distinct CDR3 sequences, with about 30% found just once. This clonotype was obtained from a boy under two years old who had a stem cell transplant for SCID, so the T cells may come from the graft donor. The J gene is TRBJ1-5, the V gene TRBV19; D is possibly TRBD1 (5 bases). The sample in question was PBMCs, mostly from graft donor cells, obtained 360 days after TCRalphabeta/CD19-depleted stem cell transplant. The CDR3: CASSEPGRRNQPQHF. CDR3 bases: TGTGCCAGTAGCGAACCGGGACGACGCAATCAGCCCCAGCATTTT.